A single TCR beta chain is shown here with its context. This sample is drawn from a study of blood T cells in healthy people across ages. PCR was performed a second time for roughly 7 to 12 cycles using a sample-barcoded 5' primer and a J-beta primer mix. TCRdb independently ran MiXCR on the 5' RACE reads; one entry per CDR3 protein. The repertoire holds some 780,000 distinct CDR3 sequences, with 56% as singletons. This clonotype originated in a man between 40 and 49 years old in good health. The sequenced sample consisted of blood.

This CDR3 reads CASSSSSYEQFF. In nucleotides, the CDR3 is TGTGCCAGCAGCTCTTCATCTTATGAGCAGTTCTTC. The V gene is TRBV7-2, the J gene TRBJ2-1; D ambiguous. The germline V gene has CDR1 SGHTA and CDR2 FQGNSA. The V gene lost 4 bases and the J gene lost 8 bases, with 9 bases spanning the gap. The CDR3 contains 12 residues.